This entry concerns a single T cell receptor (beta chain). Its matching antigen is unknown. The data derive from a study of cytomegalovirus exposure and HLA in healthy donors. Across the study: A later analysis reported the 100 to 150 validation repertoires used the same platform as the approximately 650 first-cohort repertoires.

Study observations and caveats: Using the classifier, cytomegalovirus status was reportedly diagnosed with high specificity and sensitivity. The authors confirmed in vitro that a few CMV-associated chains were specific for CMV antigens.

Data came from immunoSEQ multiplex PCR; TCRdb stores just in-frame clones and leaves some out. This sample carries 150,000 to 200,000 clones, around 88% of them seen once, and the ten largest clones take roughly 1.5%. This receptor was identified in a woman under 30 in good health and CMV-seronegative. Sequenced sample: PBMCs.

The CDR3 DNA reads TGTGCCACCAGCAGAGTGGCACCGGGGTATGAGACCCAGTACTTC. Amino acids: CATSRVAPGYETQYF. This chain links TRBV15 with TRBJ2-5; D may be TRBD2 (5 bases). The CDR3 totals 15 residues. CDR1 LNHNV and CDR2 YYDKDF come from the germline V gene (reference sequence). The V and J ends lost 1 base and 5 bases respectively, with 14 bases between them.